Below are 16 T cell receptor beta chains sequenced from a single sample in a study of blood T cell repertoires in COVID-19. Sequenced by immunoSEQ multiplex PCR; TCRdb stores in-frame clones only, minus some. The sample contains hundreds of thousands of clones, around four fifths of which appear only once. The sample taken for sequencing was peripheral blood. All receptors come from a woman aged 40 to 55 with active or convalescent COVID-19.

The genes are TRBV28 and TRBJ1-2; TRBD1 matches 7 bases. Germline CDR1 is MDHEN and CDR2 is SYDVKM. The J segment lost 7 bases and the V segment lost 3 bases, leaving 8 bases of the junction unmatched. The CDR3 extends over 14 amino acids. The CDR3 DNA is TGTGCCAGCAGTTTCAGCGACAGGGTTGGTGGCTACACCTTC. The encoded protein is CASSFSDRVGGYTF.

The chain carries TRBV10-3 and TRBJ2-7; D ambiguous. V gave up 5 bases and J gave up 2 bases, with 7 bases separating them. The CDR3 is 12 residues long. Germline CDR1 ENHRY, CDR2 SYGVKD. The CDR3 region is CAISSGAYEQYF. CDR3 in DNA: TGTGCCATCAGTTCCGGAGCCTACGAGCAGTACTTC.

This chain links TRBV20-1 with TRBJ2-2; 11 nucleotides match TRBD1. The CDR3 has 15 amino acids. Germline loops: CDR1 DFQATT, CDR2 SNEGSKA (reference sequence). Trimming took 6 bases from V and 6 from J; bases not matched to a gene: 9. For the CDR3, the DNA is TGCAGTGCGAGTCCGGGACAGGGGGTCGCCGGGGAGCTGTTTTTT. Amino acids: CSASPGQGVAGELFF.

The chain joins TRBV19 to TRBJ2-3; D is uncertain. V was trimmed by 3 bases and J by 5 bases, leaving 12 bases between them. This CDR3 has 14 residues. Germline CDR1 is LNHDA and CDR2 is SQIVND (reference sequence). The CDR3 loop reads CASSIQAYGDTQYF. CDR3 in DNA: TGTGCCAGTAGTATCCAAGCGTACGGAGATACGCAGTATTTT.

This clone was seen just once. The chain combines TRBV19 with TRBJ1-5, with 8 bases identical to TRBD1. Looked up from germline, CDR1 is LNHDA and CDR2 is SQIVND (reference sequence). The trim removed 9 bases at V and 3 bases at J, leaving 13 bases unmatched. There are 16 residues in the CDR3. CDR3 DNA sequence: TGTGCCAGCCGAGACAGGGGCTTTAGTTTCAATCAGCCCCAGCATTTT. This gives the protein CASRDRGFSFNQPQHF.

J is TRBJ2-5 and V is TRBV6-5; a possible D gene is TRBD1 (7 bases). The V end lost 10 bases, the J end lost 1 base, and 19 bases lay between the germline ends. This CDR3 region has 15 residues. Germline CDR1 is MNHEY and CDR2 is SVGAGI. The CDR3 spells CATTIAGGTQETQYF. The CDR3 nucleotides are TGTGCCACCACCATAGCAGGGGGGACCCAAGAGACCCAGTACTTC.

The V gene is TRBV2, the J gene TRBJ1-5, with no clear D. Germline V lookup: CDR1 SNHLY, CDR2 FYNNEI. Trimming stripped 6 bases from V and 4 bases from J, with 10 bases between. CDR3 length: 13 amino acids. CDR3 DNA: TGTGCCAGCAGGTGGAGAAGTAATCAGCCCCAGCATTTT. This gives the protein CASRWRSNQPQHF.

The table lists this clone with a count of one. This chain connects TRBV3-1 (or the pseudogene TRBV3-2) to TRBJ1-1; a possible D gene is TRBD1 (6 bases). The germline V gene has CDR1 LGHDT and CDR2 YNNKEL (reference sequence). Trimming took off 1 base at V and 1 base at J, with 13 bases between the two ends. The CDR3 extends over 16 amino acids. Written as DNA, the CDR3 is TGTGCCAGCAGCCAAGTCAACAGGGAACCGAACACTGAAGCTTTCTTT. Residues: CASSQVNREPNTEAFF.

V gene TRBV28 combines with J gene TRBJ1-2, with 7 nucleotides matching TRBD1. Germline V gene lookup returns CDR1 MDHEN and CDR2 SYDVKM. The length of the CDR3 is 17 residues. The ends lost 6 bases at V and 3 bases at J; junction bases unmatched: 16. CDR3 in amino acids: CASSPTGEEGAYYGYTF. CDR3 nucleotide sequence: TGTGCCAGCAGCCCCACGGGGGAGGAGGGGGCATACTATGGCTACACCTTC.

The chain carries TRBV9 and TRBJ1-3; perhaps TRBD1 as D (6 bases). Germline CDR1 reads SGDLS; CDR2 reads YYNGEE. This CDR3 is built from 16 residues. V was cut by 0 bases and J by 2 bases, with 12 bases left in between. CDR3 amino acids: CASSVATGGPGNTIYF. CDR3 sequence (DNA): TGTGCCAGCAGCGTAGCTACGGGGGGCCCTGGAAACACCATATATTTT.

This clone was seen just once. The chain links TRBV13 to TRBJ1-2; 7 nucleotides agree with TRBD1. Germline V CDR1 and CDR2: PRHDT, FYEKMQ (reference sequence). There are 16 residues in the CDR3. V dropped 5 bases and J dropped 0; count of bases not matched to a gene: 9. For the CDR3, the DNA is TGTGCCAGCAGCCTAAGACAGGGACCGTCTAACTATGGCTACACCTTC. Amino acids: CASSLRQGPSNYGYTF.

This clone showed up just a few times. V is TRBV4-2 and J is TRBJ1-2; D is unresolved. Trimming cost V 1 base and J 4 bases, with 10 bases left between them. In germline, CDR1 is LGHNA, CDR2 YNFKEQ. The CDR3 sequence is 14 residues long. CDR3 residues: CASSQGGIGYGYTF. CDR3 bases: TGTGCCAGCAGCCAAGGAGGGATCGGCTATGGCTACACCTTC.

This clone was counted a single time. The V and J genes are TRBV25-1 and TRBJ1-4; 8 bases match TRBD1. The CDR3 covers 14 residues. The trim removed 4 bases at V and 4 bases at J, leaving 2 bases unmatched. The germline CDR1 and CDR2 sequences are MGHDK and SYGVNS. The CDR3 DNA sequence: TGTGCCAGCAGTGGGACAGGGTATAATGAAAAACTGTTTTTT. It translates to CASSGTGYNEKLFF.

The count of this clone is one. V and J are TRBV27 and TRBJ1-1, with 10 bases that match TRBD1. This CDR3 region has 14 residues. CDR1 is MNHEY, CDR2 SMNVEV, per germline (reference sequence). After removal of 9 bases from V and 0 bases from J, the junction contained 4 bases not matched to a gene. Here the CDR3 reads CASGQGGLNTEAFF. DNA for the CDR3: TGTGCCAGTGGACAGGGGGGATTGAACACTGAAGCTTTCTTT.

This chain joins TRBV5-6 and TRBJ1-2, with a possible D match to TRBD1 (6 bases). With 3 bases removed from V and 0 bases from J, the gap between germline ends came to 15 bases. This CDR3 is built from 16 residues. CDR1 SGHDT and CDR2 YYEEEE come from the germline V gene. The CDR3 reads CASSSGGRPTNYGYTF. CDR3 coding DNA: TGTGCCAGCAGCTCGGGGGGGCGGCCAACTAACTATGGCTACACCTTC.

This chain links TRBV7-2 with TRBJ1-4, with a weak D call TRBD1 (6 bases). The germline V gene has CDR1 SGHTA and CDR2 FQGNSA. CDR3 length: 13 amino acids. The V end was cut by 5 bases, the J end by 14 bases, with 18 bases between. The CDR3 sequence is CASSPKGGAGLFF. For the CDR3, the DNA is TGTGCCAGCAGCCCCAAAGGGGGGGCGGGGCTGTTTTTT.